The source of this T cell receptor beta chain is a study of T-cell memory formation after mild COVID-19. Whole-study findings and limits: Certain responding clones were present in pre-infection memory, suggesting participation of cross-reactive memory. Clones contracting over day 15 to 85 were CD4/CD8 balanced, with later expanders leaning CD4+. Second-wave clones peaking on day 37 lacked confirmed SARS-CoV-2 specificity.

There are a few counts of this clonotype. Its antigen is not known. The authors produced TCR alpha and TCR beta cDNA libraries with sample barcodes and UMIs by 5'RACE using constant-segment primers. Each CDR3 protein is one row after TCRdb ran MiXCR on the 5' RACE reads. This table holds about 560,000 distinct CDR3 sequences, around 16% found once. Trimming took off 3 bases at V and 7 bases at J, with 15 bases between the two ends. This CDR3 region has 14 residues. CDR1 and CDR2 from the germline V gene are DFQATT and SNEGSKA (reference sequence). Material for sequencing was PBMCs or a T cell subset sorted from them (not recorded which). This chain links TRBV20-1 with TRBJ2-2, with D possibly TRBD1 on 6 matching bases. This receptor was identified in an adult woman who had mild COVID-19 (a few samples of this study predate the infection). Cell type and time point are not known. The CDR3 loop is CSASSPEGHGELFF. CDR3 bases: TGCAGTGCTAGTTCTCCCGAGGGACACGGGGAGCTGTTTTTT.